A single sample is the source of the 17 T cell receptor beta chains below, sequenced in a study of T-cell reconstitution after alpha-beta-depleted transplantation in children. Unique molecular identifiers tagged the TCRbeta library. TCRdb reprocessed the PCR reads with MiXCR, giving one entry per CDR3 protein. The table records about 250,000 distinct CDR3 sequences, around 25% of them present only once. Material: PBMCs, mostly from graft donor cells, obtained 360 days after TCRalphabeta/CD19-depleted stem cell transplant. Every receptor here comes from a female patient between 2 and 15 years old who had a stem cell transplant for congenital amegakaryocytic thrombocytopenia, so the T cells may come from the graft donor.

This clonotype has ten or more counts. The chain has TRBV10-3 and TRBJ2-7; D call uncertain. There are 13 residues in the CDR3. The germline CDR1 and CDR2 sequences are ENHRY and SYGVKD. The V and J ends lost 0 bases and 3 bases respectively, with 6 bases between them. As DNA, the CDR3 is TGTGCCATCAGTGAGTCGGGAAGCTACGAGCAGTACTTC. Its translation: CAISESGSYEQYF.

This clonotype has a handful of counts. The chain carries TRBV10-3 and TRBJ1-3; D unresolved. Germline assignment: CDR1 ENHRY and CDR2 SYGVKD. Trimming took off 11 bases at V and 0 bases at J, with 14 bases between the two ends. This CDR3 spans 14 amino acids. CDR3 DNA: TGTGCCGCGGTTGACATAAGCTCTGGAAACACCATATATTTT. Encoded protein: CAAVDISSGNTIYF.

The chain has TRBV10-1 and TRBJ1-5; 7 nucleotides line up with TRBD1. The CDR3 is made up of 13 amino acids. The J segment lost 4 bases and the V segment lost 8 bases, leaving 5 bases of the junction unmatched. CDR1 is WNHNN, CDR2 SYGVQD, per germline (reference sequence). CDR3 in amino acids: CASSGDRNQPQHF. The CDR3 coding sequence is TGCGCCAGCTCGGGGGACAGAAATCAGCCCCAGCATTTT.

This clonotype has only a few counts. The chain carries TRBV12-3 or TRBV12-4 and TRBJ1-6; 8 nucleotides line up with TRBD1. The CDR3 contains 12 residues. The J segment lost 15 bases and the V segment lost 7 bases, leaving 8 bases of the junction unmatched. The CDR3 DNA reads TGTGCCAGCACCCGGACAGGGATAGGCCTCCACTTT. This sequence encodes CASTRTGIGLHF.

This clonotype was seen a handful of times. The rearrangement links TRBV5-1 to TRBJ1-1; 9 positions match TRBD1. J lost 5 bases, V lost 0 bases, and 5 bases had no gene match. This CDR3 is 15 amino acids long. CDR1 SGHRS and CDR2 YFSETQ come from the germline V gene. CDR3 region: CASSLVKTGGTEAFF. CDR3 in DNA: TGCGCCAGCAGCTTGGTTAAGACAGGGGGTACTGAAGCTTTCTTT.

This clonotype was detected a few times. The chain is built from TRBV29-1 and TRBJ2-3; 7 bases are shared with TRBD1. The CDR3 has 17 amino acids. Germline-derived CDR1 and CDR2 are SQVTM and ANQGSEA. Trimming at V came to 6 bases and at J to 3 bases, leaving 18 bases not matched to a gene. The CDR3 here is CSVVPPLQGMETDTQYF. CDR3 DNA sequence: TGCAGCGTCGTCCCCCCCTTACAGGGGATGGAGACAGATACGCAGTATTTT.

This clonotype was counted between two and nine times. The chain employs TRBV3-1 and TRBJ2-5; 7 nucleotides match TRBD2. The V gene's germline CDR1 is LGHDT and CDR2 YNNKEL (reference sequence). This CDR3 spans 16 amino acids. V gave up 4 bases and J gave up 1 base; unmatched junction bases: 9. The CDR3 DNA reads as TGTGCCAGCAGCCGGCGGGGAGCGGGACCCCAAGAGACCCAGTACTTC. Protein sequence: CASSRRGAGPQETQYF.

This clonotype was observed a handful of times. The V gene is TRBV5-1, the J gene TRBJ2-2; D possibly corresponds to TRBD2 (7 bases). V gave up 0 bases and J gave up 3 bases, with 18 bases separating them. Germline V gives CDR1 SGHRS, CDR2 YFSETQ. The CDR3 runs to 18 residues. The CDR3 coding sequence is TGCGCCAGCAGCTTGGGCGGGGGCGTCTTGTTGGACACCGGGGAGCTGTTTTTT. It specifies CASSLGGGVLLDTGELFF.

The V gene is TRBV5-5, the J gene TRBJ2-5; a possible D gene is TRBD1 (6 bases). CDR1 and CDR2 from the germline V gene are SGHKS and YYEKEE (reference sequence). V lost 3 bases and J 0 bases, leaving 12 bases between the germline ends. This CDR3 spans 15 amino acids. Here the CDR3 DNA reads TGTGCCAGCAGCTGGGCGCAGGGGTACCAAGAGACCCAGTACTTC. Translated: CASSWAQGYQETQYF. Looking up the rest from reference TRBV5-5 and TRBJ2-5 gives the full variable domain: DAGVTQSPTHLIKTRGQQVTLRCSPISGHKSVSWYQQVLGQGPQFIFQYYEKEERGRGNFPDRFSARQFPNYSSELNVNALLLGDSALYLCASSWAQGYQETQYFGPGTRLLVL.

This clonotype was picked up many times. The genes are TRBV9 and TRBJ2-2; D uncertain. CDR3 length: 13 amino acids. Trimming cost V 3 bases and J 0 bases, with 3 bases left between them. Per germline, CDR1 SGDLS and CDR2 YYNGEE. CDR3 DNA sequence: TGTGCCAGCAGCGACACGAACACCGGGGAGCTGTTTTTT. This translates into CASSDTNTGELFF.

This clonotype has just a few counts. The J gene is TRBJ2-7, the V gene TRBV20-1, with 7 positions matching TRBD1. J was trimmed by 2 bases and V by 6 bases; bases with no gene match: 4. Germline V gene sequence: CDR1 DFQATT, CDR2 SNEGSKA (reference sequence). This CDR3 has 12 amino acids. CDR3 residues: CSAAGGAYEQYF. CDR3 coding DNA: TGCAGTGCCGCAGGGGGTGCCTACGAGCAGTACTTC.

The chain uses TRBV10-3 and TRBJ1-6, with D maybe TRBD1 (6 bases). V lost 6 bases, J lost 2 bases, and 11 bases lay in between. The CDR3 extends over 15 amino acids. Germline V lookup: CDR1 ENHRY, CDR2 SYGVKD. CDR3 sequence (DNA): TGTGCCATCAGCGGGGGCAGTACCTATAATTCACCCCTCCACTTT. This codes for CAISGGSTYNSPLHF.

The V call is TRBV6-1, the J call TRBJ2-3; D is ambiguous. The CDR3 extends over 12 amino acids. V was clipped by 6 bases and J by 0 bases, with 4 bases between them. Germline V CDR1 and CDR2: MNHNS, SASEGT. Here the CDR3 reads CASRESTDTQYF. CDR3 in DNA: TGTGCCAGCAGGGAAAGCACAGATACGCAGTATTTT.

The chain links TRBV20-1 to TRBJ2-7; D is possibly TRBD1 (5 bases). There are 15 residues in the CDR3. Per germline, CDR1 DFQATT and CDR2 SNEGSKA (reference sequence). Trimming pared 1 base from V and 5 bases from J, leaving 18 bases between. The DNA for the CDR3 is TGCAGTGCTAGAGTTAATCCTGGGCAGGGTAACGAGCAGTACTTC. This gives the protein CSARVNPGQGNEQYF.

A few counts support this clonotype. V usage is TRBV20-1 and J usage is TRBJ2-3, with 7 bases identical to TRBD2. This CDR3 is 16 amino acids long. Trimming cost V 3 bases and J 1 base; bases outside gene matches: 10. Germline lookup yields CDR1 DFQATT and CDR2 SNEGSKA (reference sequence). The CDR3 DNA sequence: TGCAGTGCTAGGGACCTAGCGGCTTGGGGCACAGATACGCAGTATTTT. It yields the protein CSARDLAAWGTDTQYF.

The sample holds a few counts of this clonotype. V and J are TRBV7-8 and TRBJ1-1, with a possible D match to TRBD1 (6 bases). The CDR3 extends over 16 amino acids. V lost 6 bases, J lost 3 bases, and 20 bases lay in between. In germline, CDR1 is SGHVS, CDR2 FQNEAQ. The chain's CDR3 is CASRSFPAGEDTEAFF. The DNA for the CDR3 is TGTGCCAGCAGATCATTCCCCGCAGGGGAGGACACTGAAGCTTTCTTT.

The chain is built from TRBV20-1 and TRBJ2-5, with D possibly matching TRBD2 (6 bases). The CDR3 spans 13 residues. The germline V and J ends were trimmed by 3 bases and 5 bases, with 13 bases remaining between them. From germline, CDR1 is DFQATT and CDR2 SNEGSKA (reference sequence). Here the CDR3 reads CSASREVLETQYF. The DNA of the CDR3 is TGCAGTGCTAGCAGGGAGGTATTGGAGACCCAGTACTTC.